These 21 T cell receptor beta chains originate from one sample sequenced in a study of blood T cell repertoires in COVID-19. The data were produced by immunoSEQ multiplex PCR, yet TCRdb's version contains in-frame clones alone and is incomplete. Counted here are some 85,000 clones, more than 80% occurring once; the ten biggest clones make up 15% to 20%. Material: peripheral blood. These TCRs come from a woman older than 75 with acute or convalescent COVID-19.

CDR3 sequence: CASSLSLAGGADTQYF. In nucleotides, the CDR3 is TGTGCCAGCAGCTTATCCTTGGCAGGGGGCGCAGATACGCAGTATTTT. The gene calls are TRBV7-3 and TRBJ2-3; 8 bases align to TRBD1. The CDR3 spans 16 residues. Germline CDR1 is SGHTA and CDR2 is FQGTGA. Germline trimming cut 2 bases from V and 4 bases from J; bases unmatched to any gene: 8.

This clone has a handful of counts. V and J are TRBV5-1 and TRBJ2-7; TRBD1 is a possible D gene (5 bases). V gave up 4 bases and J gave up 2 bases, with 10 bases separating them. Germline values: CDR1 SGHRS, CDR2 YFSETQ. There are 13 residues in the CDR3. The CDR3 reads CASSTTGTYEQYF. The CDR3 DNA follows: TGCGCCAGCAGCACCACAGGTACCTACGAGCAGTACTTC. Using reference TRBV5-1 and TRBJ2-7 for the parts outside the CDR3, the full variable domain is KAGVTQTPRYLIKTRGQQVTLSCSPISGHRSVSWYQQTPGQGLQFLFEYFSETQRNKGNFPGRFSGRQFSNSRSEMNVSTLELGDSALYLCASSTTGTYEQYFGPGTRLTVT.

The gene calls are TRBV15 and TRBJ1-1; D call uncertain. The CDR3 is made up of 15 amino acids. Germline CDR1 reads LNHNV; CDR2 reads YYDKDF (reference sequence). V lost 0 bases and J 0 bases, leaving 8 bases between the germline ends. The CDR3 DNA sequence: TGTGCCACCAGCAGAGACAGTATCATGAACACTGAAGCTTTCTTT. This gives the protein CATSRDSIMNTEAFF.

V usage is TRBV18 and J usage is TRBJ1-2; 7 nucleotides match TRBD1. Germline CDR1 KGHSH, CDR2 LQKENI. This CDR3 contains 15 residues. The ends lost 3 bases at V and 4 bases at J; junction bases unmatched: 8. This CDR3 is CASSPYARQGYGYTF. The DNA of the CDR3 is TGTGCCAGCTCACCTTACGCAAGACAGGGCTATGGCTACACCTTC.

J is TRBJ2-7 and V is TRBV5-1; the match to TRBD1 covers 9 bases. J was trimmed by 3 bases and V by 4 bases; bases with no gene match: 14. The CDR3 is made up of 17 amino acids. Germline-derived CDR1 and CDR2 are SGHRS and YFSETQ. The chain's CDR3 is CASSPRTGELGYYEQYF. The CDR3 nucleotides read TGCGCCAGCAGCCCCCGGACAGGGGAATTGGGATACTACGAGCAGTACTTC. The variable domain in full, completed from reference TRBV5-1 and TRBJ2-7, reads KAGVTQTPRYLIKTRGQQVTLSCSPISGHRSVSWYQQTPGQGLQFLFEYFSETQRNKGNFPGRFSGRQFSNSRSEMNVSTLELGDSALYLCASSPRTGELGYYEQYFGPGTRLTVT.

Worth noting for this clone: This same CDR3 is encoded by further DNA sequences in the sample. J is TRBJ1-2 and V is TRBV5-1; maybe TRBD1 (5 bases). The V end was cut by 4 bases, the J end by 4 bases, with 14 bases between. CDR1 and CDR2 from the germline V gene are SGHRS and YFSETQ. The CDR3 runs 14 residues. CDR3 protein: CASSSQGPLYGYTF. CDR3 DNA: TGCGCCAGCAGCAGCCAGGGCCCCCTCTATGGCTACACCTTC.

V gene TRBV19 combines with J gene TRBJ2-2; 8 positions match TRBD2. Trimming removed 4 bases from V and 4 bases from J; junction bases left unmatched: 2. This CDR3 is 14 amino acids long. Germline lookup yields CDR1 LNHDA and CDR2 SQIVND (reference sequence). Here the CDR3 DNA reads TGTGCCAGTAGTAGGAGCGGGAGCACCGGGGAGCTGTTTTTT. It codes for CASSRSGSTGELFF.

This sequence joins TRBV5-1 and TRBJ2-1, with TRBD1 as a possible D gene (6 bases). Trimming removed 0 bases at V and 4 bases at J, with 11 bases between. The germline V gene has CDR1 SGHRS and CDR2 YFSETQ. The CDR3 is 15 amino acids. CDR3 protein: CASSLAGTGYNEQFF. Here the CDR3 DNA reads TGCGCCAGCAGCTTGGCTGGAACAGGGTACAATGAGCAGTTCTTC.

The chain combines TRBV9 with TRBJ2-2; 13 bases agree with TRBD2. V lost 0 bases, J lost 9 bases, and 5 bases stayed unmatched. The germline CDR1 and CDR2 sequences are SGDLS and YYNGEE. The CDR3 length is 16 residues. CDR3 nucleotides: TGTGCCAGCAGCGTAGCCACTAGCGGGGGGGCCCGGGAGCTGTTTTTT. Amino acids: CASSVATSGGARELFF.

V usage is TRBV7-2 and J usage is TRBJ2-2, with D hard to call. From germline, CDR1 is SGHTA and CDR2 FQGNSA. The V end lost 5 bases, the J end lost 5 bases, and 9 bases lay between the germline ends. The CDR3 has 13 amino acids. CDR3 in amino acids: CASSRVRTGELFF. CDR3 bases: TGTGCCAGCAGCCGTGTGCGTACCGGGGAGCTGTTTTTT.

In DNA form, the CDR3 reads TGTGCCAGTAGACCCCTAAGCGGGAGAATGGGTGATGAGCAGTTCTTC. It specifies CASRPLSGRMGDEQFF. J is TRBJ2-1 and V is TRBV19; 8 nucleotides match TRBD2. With 6 bases clipped from V and 8 bases from J, the junction kept 15 bases outside the gene matches. CDR1 LNHDA and CDR2 SQIVND come from the germline V gene (reference sequence). The CDR3 has 16 amino acids.

J is TRBJ1-6 and V is TRBV19, with D tentatively TRBD1 (5 bases). This CDR3 is 15 amino acids long. V gave up 9 bases and J gave up 9 bases, with 21 bases separating them. Germline V gives CDR1 LNHDA, CDR2 SQIVND (reference sequence). The CDR3 DNA reads as TGTGCCAGCGCCGGCGGGAAGGGGCTTATTTCACCCCTCCACTTT. Translating gives CASAGGKGLISPLHF. The variable domain in full, with the rest retrieved from reference TRBV19 and TRBJ1-6, is DGGITQSPKYLFRKEGQNVTLSCEQNLNHDAMYWYRQDPGQGLRLIYYSQIVNDFQKGDIAEGYSVSREKKESFPLTVTSAQKNPTAFYLCASAGGKGLISPLHFGNGTRLTVT.

In nucleotides, the CDR3 is TGTGCCACTTCAAGGGGGGGGTATGGCTACACCTTC. Translated, it gives CATSRGGYGYTF. The chain combines TRBV6-5 with TRBJ1-2; perhaps TRBD1 as D (6 bases). Germline-derived CDR1 and CDR2 are MNHEY and SVGAGI. CDR3 size: 12 residues. Trimming shortened V by 10 bases and J by 5 bases, and 14 bases separated the two germline ends.

The chain joins TRBV7-8 to TRBJ2-1; TRBD2 matches 11 bases. CDR1 and CDR2 from the germline V gene are SGHVS and FQNEAQ. The CDR3 has 19 amino acids. After removal of 1 base from V and 0 bases from J, the junction contained 8 bases not matched to a gene. In DNA, the CDR3 is TGTGCCAGCAGCTTAGTCGCGACTAGCGGGATTTCCTCCTACAATGAGCAGTTCTTC. Translation: CASSLVATSGISSYNEQFF.

This clone was seen just once. V is TRBV11-2 and J is TRBJ2-7; TRBD2 matches 10 bases. The V gene end was trimmed by 5 bases and the J gene end by 0 bases; junction bases not matched to a gene: 7. Looked up from germline, CDR1 is SGHAT and CDR2 is FQNNGV. This CDR3 is 16 amino acids long. CDR3 region: CASSPYLAGASYEQYF. The CDR3 DNA sequence: TGTGCCAGCAGCCCCTATCTAGCGGGAGCCTCCTACGAGCAGTACTTC.

The rearrangement uses TRBV3-1 (or the pseudogene TRBV3-2) and TRBJ1-1; 7 nucleotides line up with TRBD1. In germline, CDR1 is LGHDT, CDR2 YNNKEL (reference sequence). J gave up 4 bases and V 4 bases, and 15 bases lay outside the gene matches. The CDR3 totals 17 residues. The CDR3 here is CASSLGMTGMNPTEAFF. The CDR3 DNA reads TGTGCCAGCAGCCTCGGCATGACAGGGATGAATCCCACTGAAGCTTTCTTT.

The chain joins TRBV27 to TRBJ2-7; 11 positions match TRBD1. The CDR3 extends over 12 amino acids. In germline, CDR1 is MNHEY, CDR2 SMNVEV (reference sequence). The ends lost 8 bases at V and 3 bases at J; junction bases unmatched: 0. The CDR3, as DNA: TGTGCCAGCGGGACAGGGGGCTACGAGCAGTACTTC. This encodes CASGTGGYEQYF.

J is TRBJ2-7 and V is TRBV15, with 9 bases aligning to TRBD2. J was trimmed by 7 bases and V by 0 bases; bases with no gene match: 7. CDR1 and CDR2 (germline): LNHNV, YYDKDF (reference sequence). This CDR3 is 15 amino acids long. The CDR3 loop is CATSRDGGRAVEQYF. CDR3 coding DNA: TGTGCCACCAGCAGAGATGGCGGGAGGGCCGTAGAGCAGTACTTC.

This clone was detected once. The chain combines TRBV4-1 with TRBJ2-7; TRBD1 matches at 7 bases. This CDR3 region has 14 residues. V dropped 0 bases and J dropped 4; count of bases not matched to a gene: 3. The germline V gene has CDR1 MGHRA and CDR2 YSYEKL. CDR3 protein: CASSQETGWYEQYF. For the CDR3, the DNA is TGCGCCAGCAGCCAAGAGACAGGGTGGTACGAGCAGTACTTC.

The gene calls are TRBV19 and TRBJ2-5; 8 nucleotides line up with TRBD1. Germline V gene sequence: CDR1 LNHDA, CDR2 SQIVND (reference sequence). This CDR3 has 13 residues. V dropped 4 bases and J dropped 4; count of bases not matched to a gene: 2. The CDR3 is CASSKQGGETQYF. The CDR3 coding sequence is TGTGCCAGTAGTAAACAGGGGGGAGAGACCCAGTACTTC.

This clone was counted between two and nine times. The chain links TRBV12-3 or TRBV12-4 to TRBJ1-5; tentatively, D is TRBD1 (5 bases). V was pared by 5 bases and J by 7 bases, with 9 bases between. This CDR3 contains 12 residues. DNA of the CDR3: TGTGCCAGCAGTCAGGGATGGCAGCCCCAGCATTTT. Its protein product is CASSQGWQPQHF.